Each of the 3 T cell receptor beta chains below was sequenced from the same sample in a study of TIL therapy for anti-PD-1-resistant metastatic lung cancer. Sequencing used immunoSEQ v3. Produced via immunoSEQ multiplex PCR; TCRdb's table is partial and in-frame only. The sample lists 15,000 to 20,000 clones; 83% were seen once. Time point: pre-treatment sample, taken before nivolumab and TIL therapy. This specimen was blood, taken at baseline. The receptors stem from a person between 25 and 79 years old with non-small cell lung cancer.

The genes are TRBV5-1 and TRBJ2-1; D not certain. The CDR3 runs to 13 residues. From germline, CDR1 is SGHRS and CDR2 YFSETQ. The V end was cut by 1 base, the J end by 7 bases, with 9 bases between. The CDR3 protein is CASSLMAENEQFF. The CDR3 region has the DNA TGCGCCAGCAGCTTGATGGCGGAAAATGAGCAGTTCTTC. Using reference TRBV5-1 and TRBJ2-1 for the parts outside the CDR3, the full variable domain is KAGVTQTPRYLIKTRGQQVTLSCSPISGHRSVSWYQQTPGQGLQFLFEYFSETQRNKGNFPGRFSGRQFSNSRSEMNVSTLELGDSALYLCASSLMAENEQFFGPGTRLTVL.

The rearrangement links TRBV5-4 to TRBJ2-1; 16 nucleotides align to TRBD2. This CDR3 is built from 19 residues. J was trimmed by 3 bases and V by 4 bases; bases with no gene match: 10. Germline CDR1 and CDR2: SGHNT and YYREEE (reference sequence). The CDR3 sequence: CASSPGTSGGATHYNEQFF. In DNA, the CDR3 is TGTGCCAGCAGCCCCGGGACTAGCGGGGGGGCGACTCACTACAATGAGCAGTTCTTC.

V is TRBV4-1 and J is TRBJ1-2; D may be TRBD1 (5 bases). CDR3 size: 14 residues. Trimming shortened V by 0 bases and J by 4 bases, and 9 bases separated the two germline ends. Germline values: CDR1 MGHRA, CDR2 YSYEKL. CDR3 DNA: TGCGCCAGCAGCCAAGACAGGGAGAGCTATGGCTACACCTTC. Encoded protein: CASSQDRESYGYTF.